This T cell receptor (beta chain) appears in the sequencing data of a study of T cells in Graves' hyperthyroidism and ophthalmopathy. In its sample, this clonotype was seen many times. This CDR3 is 14 amino acids long. With V trimmed by 5 bases and J by 5 bases, 8 bases remained unmatched. The CDR3 regions of TCR beta were amplified from RNA transcripts. HTBI primers were used for first-round RT-PCR of the TCR CDR3. In TCRdb, the multiplex PCR reads were re-called with MiXCR into one record per CDR3 protein. This repertoire shows about 510,000 distinct CDR3 sequences, about 14% found once; its top ten account for 11% to 15%.

V usage is TRBV12-3 or TRBV12-4 and J usage is TRBJ2-7; 8 nucleotides align to TRBD1. This TCR was recovered from a middle-aged woman with Graves' hyperthyroidism. Sequenced input: blood. The CDR3 spells CASSPRTGFHEQYF. CDR3 DNA sequence: TGTGCCAGCAGTCCTCGGACAGGGTTCCACGAGCAGTACTTC.